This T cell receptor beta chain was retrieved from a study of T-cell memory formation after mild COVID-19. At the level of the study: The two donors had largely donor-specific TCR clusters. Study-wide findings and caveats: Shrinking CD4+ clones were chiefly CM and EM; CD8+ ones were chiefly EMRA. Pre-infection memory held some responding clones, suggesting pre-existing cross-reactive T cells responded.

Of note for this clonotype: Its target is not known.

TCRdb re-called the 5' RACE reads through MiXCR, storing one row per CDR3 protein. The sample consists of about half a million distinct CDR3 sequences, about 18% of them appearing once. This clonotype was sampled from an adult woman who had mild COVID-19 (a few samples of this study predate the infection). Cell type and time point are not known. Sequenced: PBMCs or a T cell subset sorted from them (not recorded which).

The CDR3 spells CASSQIGTAYEQYF. DNA of the CDR3: TGCGCCAGCAGCCAAATCGGCACGGCCTACGAGCAGTACTTC. V gene TRBV4-1 combines with J gene TRBJ2-7; D not resolved. This CDR3 has 14 residues. Germline CDR1 reads MGHRA; CDR2 reads YSYEKL. Trimming left V 2 bases short and J 2 bases short, with 10 bases between.